This T cell receptor beta chain was captured by sequencing in a study of T cell responses to AZD1222 COVID-19 vaccine. Germline trimming cut 8 bases from V and 7 bases from J; bases unmatched to any gene: 8. Germline V gene lookup returns CDR1 LNHDA and CDR2 SQIVND (reference sequence). The CDR3 is made up of 13 amino acids. Findings of the study overall: Repertoire sampling occurred only after the peak T cell response. White British donors predominated, females outnumbered males, and clonal diversity was possibly underestimated. Distributed over spike, vaccine-associated CD4 TCRs predominated at 160-218 and 743-854.

With respect to this clone: Its antigen is unidentified.

Some clones are missing from TCRdb's copy, which holds only in-frame ones; the method was immunoSEQ multiplex PCR. This sample has 95,000 to 150,000 clones; approximately 90% occur once, and the top ten carry 6.5% to 9.5%. This receptor was taken from an adult in good health. The sequencing used peripheral blood, collected on day 0 of AZD1222 vaccination. The chain employs TRBV19 and TRBJ1-5; TRBD1 matches at 7 bases. DNA for the CDR3: TGTGCCAGTCGAGACAGGGCAACGCAGCCCCAGCATTTT. This sequence encodes CASRDRATQPQHF.